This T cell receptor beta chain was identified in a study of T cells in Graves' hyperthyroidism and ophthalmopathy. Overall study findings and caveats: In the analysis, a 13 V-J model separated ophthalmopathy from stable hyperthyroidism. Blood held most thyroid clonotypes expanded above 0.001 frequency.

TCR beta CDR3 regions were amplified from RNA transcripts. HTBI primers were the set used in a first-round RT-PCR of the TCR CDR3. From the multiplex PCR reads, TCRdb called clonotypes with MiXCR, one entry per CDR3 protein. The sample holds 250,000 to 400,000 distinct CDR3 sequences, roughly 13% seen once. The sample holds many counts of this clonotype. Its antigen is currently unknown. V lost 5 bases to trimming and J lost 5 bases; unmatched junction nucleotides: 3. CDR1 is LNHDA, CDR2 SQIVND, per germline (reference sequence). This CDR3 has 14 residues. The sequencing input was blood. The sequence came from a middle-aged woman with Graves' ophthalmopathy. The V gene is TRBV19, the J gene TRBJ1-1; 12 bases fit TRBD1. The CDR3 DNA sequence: TGTGCCAGTAGTTGGGACAGGGGGCGAACTGAAGCTTTCTTT. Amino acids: CASSWDRGRTEAFF. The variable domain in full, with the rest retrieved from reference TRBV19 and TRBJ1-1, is DGGITQSPKYLFRKEGQNVTLSCEQNLNHDAMYWYRQDPGQGLRLIYYSQIVNDFQKGDIAEGYSVSREKKESFPLTVTSAQKNPTAFYLCASSWDRGRTEAFFGQGTRLTVV.